The 4 T cell receptor beta chains given below trace back to one sample, sequenced in a study of blood T cell repertoires in COVID-19. Profiling relied on immunoSEQ multiplex PCR, and the TCRdb table lists in-frame clones only, not all of them. The repertoire includes 350,000 to 550,000 clones, roughly 89% of them detected once, and roughly 4.3% sits in the top ten. Sequencing was carried out using peripheral blood. The receptors were sampled from a woman aged 30 to 39 with acute or convalescent COVID-19.

J is TRBJ1-1 and V is TRBV4-1; D is unclear. From germline, CDR1 is MGHRA and CDR2 YSYEKL. The CDR3 length is 14 residues. Between the trimmed V and J ends, which lost 2 bases and 5 bases, there was a span of 12 bases. Here the CDR3 reads CASSQLAPMTEAFF. CDR3 DNA sequence: TGCGCCAGCAGCCAACTAGCTCCGATGACTGAAGCTTTCTTT.

The chain carries TRBV24-1 and TRBJ2-3, with TRBD1 matching over 7 bases. The V and J ends lost 4 bases and 4 bases, in that order; junction bases with no gene match: 13. CDR3 length: 17 residues. Germline V gene lookup returns CDR1 KGHDR and CDR2 SFDVKD. This CDR3 reads CATSETITGDRADTQYF. CDR3 nucleotides: TGTGCCACCAGTGAAACAATTACAGGGGATCGCGCAGATACGCAGTATTTT.

This clone was detected only once. The chain uses TRBV11-2 and TRBJ1-2; D not certain. V was clipped by 5 bases and J by 0 bases, with 13 bases between them. Germline V gene sequence: CDR1 SGHAT, CDR2 FQNNGV. The CDR3 runs 15 residues. The CDR3: CASSPTAGTNYGYTF. The CDR3, as DNA: TGTGCCAGCAGCCCGACGGCGGGGACTAACTATGGCTACACCTTC.

This sequence joins TRBV2 and TRBJ2-1; the D gene is possibly TRBD1 (5 bases). Germline CDR1 and CDR2: SNHLY and FYNNEI. The V end was cut by 6 bases, the J end by 0 bases, with 21 bases between. This CDR3 has 18 amino acids. CDR3 bases: TGTGCCAGCAGAGGTGGGCCAAGACAGCCAAGCTCCTACAATGAGCAGTTCTTC. Translating gives CASRGGPRQPSSYNEQFF.